The source of this TCR beta chain is a study of T-cell reconstitution after alpha-beta-depleted transplantation in children. Unique molecular identifiers were incorporated during preparation of the TCRbeta library. TCRdb reanalysed the PCR reads using MiXCR and keeps one entry per CDR3 protein. This table holds about 540,000 distinct CDR3 sequences, around 17% found once. The CDR3 runs to 17 residues. V shed 6 bases and J shed 0 bases, with 21 bases lying between them. The germline gives CDR1 LGHDT, CDR2 YNNKEL (reference sequence). Sequenced material: PBMCs from the stem cell graft donor, taken from the stem cell graft. The clonotype was recovered from a human donor who donated a stem cell graft to a child with acute lymphoblastic leukemia. This chain connects TRBV3-1 to TRBJ2-7; D ambiguous. The CDR3 spells CASSSPRRTALSYEQYF. CDR3 coding DNA: TGTGCCAGCAGTTCCCCACGAAGGACGGCCCTCTCCTACGAGCAGTACTTC.